The clone carrying this T cell receptor (beta chain) was seen many times. As yet, its antigen is unknown. These data are taken from a study of blood T cells in healthy people across ages. Regarding the study as a whole: A roughly linear fall in TCR beta diversity per million T cells was seen with increasing age.

For the second PCR, which ran for roughly 6 to 12 cycles, a sample-barcoded 5' primer and a J-beta primer mix were used. TCRdb reprocessed the 5' RACE reads with MiXCR, giving one entry per CDR3 protein. This sample has over 1.5 million distinct CDR3 sequences; around half occur once, and the top ten carry around 2.1%. The CDR3 is 11 amino acids. The germline gives CDR1 MNHEY, CDR2 SVGAGI. V shed 7 bases and J shed 6 bases, with 8 bases lying between them. This sequence originates from a woman aged 40 to 49 in good health. The V and J genes are TRBV6-5 and TRBJ2-3, with a weak D call TRBD1 (5 bases). The sample comprised blood. CDR3 sequence reads: CASTQADTQYF. CDR3 DNA sequence: TGTGCCAGCACACAGGCGGATACGCAGTATTTT.